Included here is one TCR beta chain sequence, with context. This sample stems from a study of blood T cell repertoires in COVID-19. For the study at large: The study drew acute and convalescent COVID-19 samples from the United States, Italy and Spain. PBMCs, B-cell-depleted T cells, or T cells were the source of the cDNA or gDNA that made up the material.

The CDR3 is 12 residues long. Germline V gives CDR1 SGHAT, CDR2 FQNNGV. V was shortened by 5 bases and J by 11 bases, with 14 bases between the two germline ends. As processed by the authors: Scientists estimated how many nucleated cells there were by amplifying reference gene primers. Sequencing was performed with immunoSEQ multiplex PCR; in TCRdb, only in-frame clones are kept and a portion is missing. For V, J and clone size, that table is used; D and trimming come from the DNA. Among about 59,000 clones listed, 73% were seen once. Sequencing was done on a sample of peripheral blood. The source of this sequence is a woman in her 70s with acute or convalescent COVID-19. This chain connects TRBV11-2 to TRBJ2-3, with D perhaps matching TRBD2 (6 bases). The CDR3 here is CASSKTRLEQYF. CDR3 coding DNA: TGTGCCAGCAGCAAGACTAGGTTAGAGCAGTATTTT.